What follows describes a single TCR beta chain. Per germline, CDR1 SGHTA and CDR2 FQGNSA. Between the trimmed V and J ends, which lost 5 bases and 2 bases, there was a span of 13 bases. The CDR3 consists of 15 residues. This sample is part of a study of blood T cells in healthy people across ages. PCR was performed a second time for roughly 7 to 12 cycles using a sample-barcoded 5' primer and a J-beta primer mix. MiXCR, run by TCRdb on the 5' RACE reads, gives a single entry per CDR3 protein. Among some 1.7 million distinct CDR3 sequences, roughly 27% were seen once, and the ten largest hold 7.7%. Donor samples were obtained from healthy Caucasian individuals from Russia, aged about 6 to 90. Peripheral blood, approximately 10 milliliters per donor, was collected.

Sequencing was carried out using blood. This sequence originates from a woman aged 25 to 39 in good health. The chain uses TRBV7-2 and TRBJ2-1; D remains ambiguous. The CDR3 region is CASSQRHSPYNEQFF. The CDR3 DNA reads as TGTGCCAGCAGCCAACGACATAGCCCCTACAATGAGCAGTTCTTC.